The clone carrying this TCR beta chain was detected many times. Bone marrow was sampled from every patient at the time of active disease. The data were obtained in a study of read filtering for tumor transcriptome and immune sequencing. Across the study: Among patients, approximately 16 were male and approximately 15 female, aged 47 to 80 (mean approximately 64).

CDR1 is MGHRA and CDR2 is YSYEKL in the germline V gene. This CDR3 comprises 15 residues. V lost 1 base to trimming and J lost 2 bases, with 11 bases between them. Molecular barcoded adaptors covering alpha/delta and beta/gamma chains were used on around 400 ng RNA. Using its own MiXCR run on the reads, TCRdb lists one record per CDR3 protein. This table has about 30,000 distinct CDR3 sequences, approximately 17% appearing once. This receptor was obtained from a donor aged 40 or over with multiple myeloma. This chain uses TRBV4-1 with TRBJ2-5, with unresolved D. Input material: a population of CD138-negative cells sorted from bone marrow. The CDR3: CASSQVAHVQETQYF. The CDR3 DNA reads as TGCGCCAGCAGCCAAGTGGCCCACGTGCAAGAGACCCAGTACTTC.